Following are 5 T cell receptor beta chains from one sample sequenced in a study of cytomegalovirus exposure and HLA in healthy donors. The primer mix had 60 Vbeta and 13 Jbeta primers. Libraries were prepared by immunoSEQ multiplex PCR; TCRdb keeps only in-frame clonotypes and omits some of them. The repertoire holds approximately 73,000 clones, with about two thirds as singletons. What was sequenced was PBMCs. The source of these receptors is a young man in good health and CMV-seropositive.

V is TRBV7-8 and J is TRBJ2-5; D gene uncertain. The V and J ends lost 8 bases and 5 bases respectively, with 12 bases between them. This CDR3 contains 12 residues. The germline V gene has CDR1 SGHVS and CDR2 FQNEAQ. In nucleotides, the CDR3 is TGTGCCAGCTGTGCGCGCCCGGAGACCCAGTACTTC. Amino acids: CASCARPETQYF.

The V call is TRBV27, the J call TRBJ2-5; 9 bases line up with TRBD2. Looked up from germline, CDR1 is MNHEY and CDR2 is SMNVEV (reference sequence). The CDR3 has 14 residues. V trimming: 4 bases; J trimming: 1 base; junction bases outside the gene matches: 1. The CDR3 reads CASSYSGSQETQYF. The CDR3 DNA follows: TGTGCCAGCAGTTATAGCGGGAGCCAAGAGACCCAGTACTTC.

Here the CDR3 reads CASSRDRGHNEQFF. The CDR3 DNA follows: TGTGCCAGCAGTCGGGACAGGGGGCACAATGAGCAGTTCTTC. V usage is TRBV27 and J usage is TRBJ2-1; 12 bases align to TRBD1. The V gene end was trimmed by 5 bases and the J gene end by 5 bases; junction bases not matched to a gene: 1. This CDR3 comprises 14 residues. The germline V gene encodes CDR1 MNHEY and CDR2 SMNVEV (reference sequence).

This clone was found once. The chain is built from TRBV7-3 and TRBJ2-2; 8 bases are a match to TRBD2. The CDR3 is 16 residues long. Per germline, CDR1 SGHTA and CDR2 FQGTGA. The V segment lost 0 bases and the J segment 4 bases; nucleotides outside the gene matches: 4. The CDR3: CASSLTGRGGTGELFF. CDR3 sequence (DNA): TGTGCCAGCAGCTTAACTGGTCGGGGGGGCACCGGGGAGCTGTTTTTT.

The CDR3 sequence: CASSQLGLQGAYEQYF. In DNA, the CDR3 is TGCGCCAGCAGCCAATTGGGGTTACAGGGCGCCTACGAGCAGTACTTC. The chain uses TRBV5-1 and TRBJ2-7; tentatively, D is TRBD1 (6 bases). CDR1 is SGHRS, CDR2 YFSETQ, per germline. V dropped 4 bases and J dropped 2 bases, with 19 bases sitting between them. CDR3 length: 16 amino acids.